This T cell receptor (beta chain) came from a study of blood T cell repertoires in COVID-19. In the study overall: The study drew acute and convalescent COVID-19 samples from the United States, Italy and Spain.

Clones were sequenced by immunoSEQ multiplex PCR, and TCRdb holds only the in-frame ones, with some missing. Counted here are roughly 500,000 clones, around 87% occurring once; the ten biggest clones make up approximately 1.8%. Participants were aged about 18 to 95 years, lived in 20 to 30 US areas, and enrolled virtually. Donors were grouped by their self-reported clinical history. Germline V gene lookup returns CDR1 SGHNT and CDR2 YENEEA. The CDR3 runs 12 residues. V was trimmed by 6 bases and J by 8 bases, leaving 11 bases between them. This sequence was found in a woman aged 35 to 49 who had recovered from COVID-19. The sequencing input was PBMCs or T cells enriched from blood (not recorded which). The chain combines TRBV11-3 with TRBJ2-1; perhaps TRBD2 as D (6 bases). The CDR3 DNA reads TGTGCCAGCAGGGGGACTTATGATGAGCAGTTCTTC. As protein: CASRGTYDEQFF.